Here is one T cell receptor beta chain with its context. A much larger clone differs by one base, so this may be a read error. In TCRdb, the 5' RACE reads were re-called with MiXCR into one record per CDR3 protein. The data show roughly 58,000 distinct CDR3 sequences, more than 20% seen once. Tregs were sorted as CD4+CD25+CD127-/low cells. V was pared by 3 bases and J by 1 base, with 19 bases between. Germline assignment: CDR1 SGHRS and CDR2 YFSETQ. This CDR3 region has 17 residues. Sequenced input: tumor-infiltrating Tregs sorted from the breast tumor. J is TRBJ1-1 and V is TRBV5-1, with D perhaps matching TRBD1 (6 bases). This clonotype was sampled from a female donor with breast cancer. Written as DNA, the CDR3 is TGCGCCAGCAGCTACCAGGGGCCGGGTCGGAAGAACACTGAAGCTTTCTTT. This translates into CASSYQGPGRKNTEAFF.